This TCR beta chain was found in a study of siplizumab effects on memory and regulatory T cells. Study outcomes and limitations: Naive T cells looked more diverse than memory cells, and they looked like major contributors to the alloresponse. Memory cells that were CD4+ and unstimulated gave rise to alloreactive sequences, which siplizumab significantly reduced. Mappable CD4+ clones that were alloreactive averaged approximately 64% Treg-derived with siplizumab versus approximately 27% in controls.

Germline V gives CDR1 SGHRS, CDR2 YFSETQ. This CDR3 is 17 amino acids long. Unmatched junction bases numbered 13, after V lost 2 bases and J lost 5 bases. Libraries were prepared by immunoSEQ multiplex PCR; TCRdb keeps only in-frame clonotypes and omits some of them. The sample holds about 100,000 clones; around 92% are singletons and the top ten take approximately 0.15%. This clone was picked up a small number of times. The antigen is undetermined. The sequenced material came from CD4+ T cells sorted from blood. This receptor was taken from a human donor in good health. The rearrangement links TRBV5-1 to TRBJ2-5; 9 bases map to TRBD2. For the CDR3, the DNA is TGCGCCAGCAGCTTAGGGAGCGGGGGGAATTTTCGGGAGACCCAGTACTTC. Encoded protein: CASSLGSGGNFRETQYF. The full variable domain, completed using reference TRBV5-1 and TRBJ2-5, is KAGVTQTPRYLIKTRGQQVTLSCSPISGHRSVSWYQQTPGQGLQFLFEYFSETQRNKGNFPGRFSGRQFSNSRSEMNVSTLELGDSALYLCASSLGSGGNFRETQYFGPGTRLLVL.